The 10 T cell receptor beta chains in this list originate from one sample, sequenced in a study of cytomegalovirus exposure and HLA in healthy donors. The PCR employed 60 Vbeta primers together with 13 Jbeta primers. Profiling relied on immunoSEQ multiplex PCR, and the TCRdb table lists in-frame clones only, not all of them. The data show some 130,000 clones, 78% seen once. Sequenced: PBMCs. All receptors come from a female donor in good health and CMV-seronegative.

A word on this clone: Other DNA variants within this sample encode the same CDR3. The J gene is TRBJ2-5, the V gene TRBV10-1, with a possible D match to TRBD1 (6 bases). The length of the CDR3 is 14 residues. Germline V gene lookup returns CDR1 WNHNN and CDR2 SYGVQD (reference sequence). Trimming shortened V by 2 bases and J by 2 bases, and 9 bases separated the two germline ends. The CDR3 DNA reads as TGCGCCAGCAGTGAGAGGGGGACGCAAGAGACCCAGTACTTC. The encoded protein is CASSERGTQETQYF.

The chain has TRBV18 and TRBJ2-7; 10 nucleotides match TRBD2. The CDR3 covers 16 residues. V lost 6 bases to trimming and J lost 0 bases; unmatched junction nucleotides: 8. Germline-derived CDR1 and CDR2 are KGHSH and LQKENI. The CDR3 nucleotides are TGTGCCAGCTCCCCTTCCCCTAGCGGGAGCTCCTACGAGCAGTACTTC. Its translation is CASSPSPSGSSYEQYF.

The CDR3 sequence is CASSGLQATNEKLFF. CDR3 sequence (DNA): TGTGCCAGCAGTGGGCTACAGGCGACGAATGAAAAACTGTTTTTT. J is TRBJ1-4 and V is TRBV6-4; tentative D call: TRBD1 (5 bases). V shed 4 bases and J shed 5 bases, with 14 bases lying between them. The germline gives CDR1 MRHNA, CDR2 SNTAGT. This CDR3 has 15 residues.

This clone was observed a few times. This chain uses TRBV7-9 with TRBJ2-7, with a possible D match to TRBD2 (6 bases). Trimming left V 5 bases short and J 4 bases short, with 21 bases between. From germline, CDR1 is SEHNR and CDR2 FQNEAQ (reference sequence). This CDR3 has 16 residues. The CDR3 DNA follows: TGTGCCAGCAGCGACGGGACTGAATCCCCAGGGTACGAGCAGTACTTC. It codes for CASSDGTESPGYEQYF.

The V call is TRBV5-4, the J call TRBJ2-5, with D perhaps TRBD1 (5 bases). V gave up 0 bases and J gave up 2 bases, with 11 bases separating them. The CDR3 sequence is 15 residues long. Germline V gene sequence: CDR1 SGHNT, CDR2 YYREEE (reference sequence). DNA of the CDR3: TGTGCCAGCAGCTTGGCATTGGGGCAACAAGAGACCCAGTACTTC. It is translated as CASSLALGQQETQYF.

The gene calls are TRBV30 and TRBJ1-1; 7 bases are a match to TRBD1. The J segment lost 3 bases and the V segment lost 4 bases, leaving 8 bases of the junction unmatched. Germline V gene data show CDR1 as GTSNPN and CDR2 as SVGIG (reference sequence). The CDR3 contains 14 residues. The CDR3 reads CAWNPVRGDTEAFF. CDR3 bases: TGTGCCTGGAATCCTGTCAGGGGGGACACTGAAGCTTTCTTT.

This clone has only a few counts. The chain joins TRBV5-1 to TRBJ2-7; tentatively, D is TRBD2 (5 bases). Trimming left V 4 bases short and J 1 base short, with 15 bases between. The CDR3 runs 15 residues. Germline V lookup: CDR1 SGHRS, CDR2 YFSETQ. The CDR3 region is CASSLSSTRSYEQYF. The CDR3 DNA reads as TGCGCCAGCAGCCTCTCTTCCACTAGATCCTACGAGCAGTACTTC. Supplemented by reference TRBV5-1 and TRBJ2-7, the full variable domain reads KAGVTQTPRYLIKTRGQQVTLSCSPISGHRSVSWYQQTPGQGLQFLFEYFSETQRNKGNFPGRFSGRQFSNSRSEMNVSTLELGDSALYLCASSLSSTRSYEQYFGPGTRLTVT.

V gene TRBV7-2 combines with J gene TRBJ2-6, with D tentatively TRBD1 (5 bases). CDR1 and CDR2 (germline): SGHTA, FQGNSA. Trimming took off 5 bases at V and 0 bases at J, with 11 bases between the two ends. This CDR3 comprises 16 residues. The CDR3 loop reads CASSTTGASGANVLTF. CDR3 in DNA: TGTGCCAGCAGCACCACAGGTGCCTCTGGGGCCAACGTCCTGACTTTC.

The genes are TRBV7-2 and TRBJ2-1; 8 nucleotides line up with TRBD2. This CDR3 is 13 amino acids long. The junction had 2 bases not matched to a gene; V was cut back by 1 base and J by 9 bases. Germline V lookup: CDR1 SGHTA, CDR2 FQGNSA. CDR3 coding DNA: TGTGCCAGCAGCTTAGAGCGGGGGAGTGAGCAGTTCTTC. It yields the protein CASSLERGSEQFF.

The chain carries TRBV4-2 and TRBJ2-7; TRBD2 agrees at 14 bases. The CDR3 runs to 19 residues. Losses at the gene ends were 2 bases for V and 5 bases for J; bases not matched to a gene: 14. CDR1 is LGHNA and CDR2 is YNFKEQ in the germline V gene. The CDR3 spells CASSQLKTSGRAVGDEQYF. The CDR3 DNA reads as TGTGCCAGCAGCCAACTTAAGACTAGCGGGAGGGCCGTCGGCGACGAGCAGTACTTC.